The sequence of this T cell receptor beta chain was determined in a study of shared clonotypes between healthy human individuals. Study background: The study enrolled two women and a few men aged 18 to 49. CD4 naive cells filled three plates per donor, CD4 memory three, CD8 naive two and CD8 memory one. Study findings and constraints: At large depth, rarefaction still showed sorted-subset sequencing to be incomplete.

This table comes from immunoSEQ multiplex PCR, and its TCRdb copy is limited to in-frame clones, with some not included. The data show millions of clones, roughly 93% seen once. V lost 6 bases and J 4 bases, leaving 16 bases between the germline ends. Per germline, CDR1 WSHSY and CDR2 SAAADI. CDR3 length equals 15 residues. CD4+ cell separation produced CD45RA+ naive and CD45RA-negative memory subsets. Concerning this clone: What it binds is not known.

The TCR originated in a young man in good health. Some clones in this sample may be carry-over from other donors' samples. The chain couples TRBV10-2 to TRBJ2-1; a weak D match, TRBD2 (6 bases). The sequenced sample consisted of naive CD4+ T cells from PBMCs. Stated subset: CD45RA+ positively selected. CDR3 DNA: TGCGCCAGCAGAGAGGGAACGGGAGATTACAATGAGCAGTTCTTC. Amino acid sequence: CASREGTGDYNEQFF.